These 21 T cell receptor beta chains were sequenced from one sample in a study of T cell repertoires in cytomegalovirus infection. One entry per CDR3 protein results from TCRdb running MiXCR on the reads. This sample has 100,000 to 150,000 distinct CDR3 sequences, with about 24% found just once. Their target antigens are unknown. Sequencing used PBMCs, sequenced either directly or after in vitro stimulation (not recorded which). These receptors were collected from a human donor in good health (CMV status not recorded). Some clones in this sample may be carry-over from other donors' samples.

This rearrangement joins TRBV7-2 to TRBJ2-3; D is unresolved. The CDR3 is 14 residues long. Germline CDR1 reads SGHTA; CDR2 reads FQGNSA. V was pared by 5 bases and J by 2 bases, with 11 bases between. The CDR3 DNA reads TGTGCCAGCAGCGCGCTCACCTCCACAGATACGCAGTATTTT. Protein: CASSALTSTDTQYF.

V usage is TRBV11-2 and J usage is TRBJ2-5; D may be TRBD1 or TRBD2 (6 bases each). CDR3 length equals 17 residues. Germline V lookup: CDR1 SGHAT, CDR2 FQNNGV. The V end was cut by 3 bases, the J end by 4 bases, with 21 bases between. CDR3: CASSFRTAGLTGETQYF. The CDR3 region has the DNA TGTGCCAGCAGCTTTAGGACAGCGGGCCTAACCGGAGAGACCCAGTACTTC.

A few counts support this clonotype. The chain joins TRBV20-1 to TRBJ2-1; 15 bases agree with TRBD2. The CDR3 totals 18 residues. V shed 5 bases and J 3 bases; nucleotides not matched to a gene: 11. Germline V gene sequence: CDR1 DFQATT, CDR2 SNEGSKA (reference sequence). Here the CDR3 reads CSASLGLAGGKIYNEQFF. The DNA for the CDR3 is TGCAGTGCTTCCCTTGGACTAGCGGGAGGGAAAATCTACAATGAGCAGTTCTTC.

V is TRBV12-3 or TRBV12-4 and J is TRBJ1-1; D is ambiguous. Trimming left V 6 bases short and J 6 bases short, with 17 bases between. The CDR3 loop spans 14 amino acids. CDR3 bases: TGTGCCAGCAGCCAAGGACCGGGAAGGGCTGAAGCTTTCTTT. It specifies CASSQGPGRAEAFF.

DNA for the CDR3: TGTGCCAGCAGCGTAGCGGGGAGCGGTCAGCCCCAGCATTTT. Amino acid sequence: CASSVAGSGQPQHF. The V and J genes are TRBV9 and TRBJ1-5; D ambiguous. CDR1 and CDR2 from the germline V gene are SGDLS and YYNGEE. This CDR3 region has 14 residues. Trimming shortened V by 0 bases and J by 6 bases, and 10 bases separated the two germline ends.

The chain uses TRBV28 and TRBJ2-7; the D gene is possibly TRBD1 (6 bases). Germline assignment: CDR1 MDHEN and CDR2 SYDVKM. The CDR3 is 13 amino acids. Between the trimmed V and J ends, which lost 8 bases and 2 bases, there was a span of 13 bases. This CDR3 reads CASFGAGAYEQYF. CDR3 in DNA: TGTGCCAGCTTTGGAGCAGGGGCCTACGAGCAGTACTTC.

The table lists this clonotype with many counts. The J gene is TRBJ1-5, the V gene TRBV7-2; perhaps TRBD1 as D (6 bases). The V gene lost 0 bases and the J gene lost 1 base, with 10 bases spanning the gap. This CDR3 region has 16 residues. CDR1 and CDR2 from the germline V gene are SGHTA and FQGNSA. CDR3 nucleotide sequence: TGTGCCAGCAGCTTAGCGGGCACAGGGAGCAATCAGCCCCAGCATTTT. It encodes CASSLAGTGSNQPQHF.

V usage is TRBV6-2 or TRBV6-3 and J usage is TRBJ2-1, with TRBD2 identical over 7 bases. There are 15 residues in the CDR3. Trimming removed 2 bases from V and 4 bases from J; junction bases left unmatched: 5. Germline V lookup: CDR1 MNHEY, CDR2 SVGEGT. The CDR3 DNA follows: TGTGCCAGCAGTTACCGGAGGGAGGGGTACAATGAGCAGTTCTTC. It yields the protein CASSYRREGYNEQFF.

In its sample, this clonotype was seen a few times. J is TRBJ1-5 and V is TRBV4-3, with TRBD1 matching over 7 bases. Germline CDR1 LGHNA, CDR2 YSLEER. J gave up 4 bases and V 0 bases, and 9 bases lay outside the gene matches. This CDR3 is built from 17 residues. As DNA, the CDR3 is TGCGCCAGCAGCCAAGATTTTGGGACAGACCTTAATCAGCCCCAGCATTTT. It yields the protein CASSQDFGTDLNQPQHF.

The chain employs TRBV6-2 or TRBV6-3 and TRBJ2-7; TRBD1 matches at 10 bases. The trim removed 0 bases at V and 7 bases at J, leaving 9 bases unmatched. Germline V gene lookup returns CDR1 MNHEY and CDR2 SVGEGT. CDR3 size: 16 residues. The CDR3 region has the DNA TGTGCCAGCAGTTACTCCCCGGGACAGGGGAATTGGGAGCAGTACTTC. It specifies CASSYSPGQGNWEQYF.

The chain recombines TRBV5-4 with TRBJ1-5, with D uncertain. The germline CDR1 and CDR2 sequences are SGHNT and YYREEE (reference sequence). V lost 0 bases, J lost 2 bases, and 3 bases lay in between. The CDR3 covers 13 residues. In DNA form, the CDR3 reads TGTGCCAGCAGCTTGGGTCGCAATCAGCCCCAGCATTTT. Translated, it gives CASSLGRNQPQHF.

This clonotype was counted a few times. The rearrangement links TRBV19 to TRBJ1-1; D not resolved. From germline, CDR1 is LNHDA and CDR2 SQIVND (reference sequence). The CDR3 is made up of 14 amino acids. V was clipped by 3 bases and J by 2 bases, with 10 bases between them. The CDR3 protein is CASSIRGQNTEAFF. The CDR3 DNA sequence: TGTGCCAGTAGTATCAGAGGCCAAAACACTGAAGCTTTCTTT.

Ten or more counts support this clonotype. The chain has TRBV7-2 and TRBJ2-1, with a tentative D call TRBD2 (6 bases). V was shortened by 5 bases and J by 3 bases, with 11 bases between the two germline ends. Germline CDR1 reads SGHTA; CDR2 reads FQGNSA. The CDR3 is made up of 14 amino acids. The CDR3 DNA sequence: TGTGCCAGCAGCCGGGACTGGGTCTACAATGAGCAGTTCTTC. Protein: CASSRDWVYNEQFF.

Ten or more counts support this clonotype. The CDR3, as DNA: TGTGCCAGCAGGCGACTAGCGGGAGCGGCAGATACGCAGTATTTT. Protein: CASRRLAGAADTQYF. This chain uses TRBV7-2 with TRBJ2-3; 12 nucleotides line up with TRBD2. CDR3 length: 15 residues. CDR1 and CDR2 from the germline V gene are SGHTA and FQGNSA. V lost 6 bases, J lost 4 bases, and 5 bases stayed unmatched.

This clonotype has a count of ten or more. The rearrangement joins TRBV7-6 to TRBJ2-2; TRBD2 matches 10 bases. J gave up 3 bases and V 2 bases, and 6 bases lay outside the gene matches. The CDR3 totals 17 residues. Germline CDR1 SGHVS, CDR2 FNYEAQ. CDR3: CASSLLSGGAYTGELFF. CDR3 in DNA: TGTGCCAGCAGCTTACTCAGCGGGGGGGCCTACACCGGGGAGCTGTTTTTT.

This clonotype was recorded at least ten times. This rearrangement joins TRBV7-2 to TRBJ2-3, with 8 bases matching TRBD2. CDR1 SGHTA and CDR2 FQGNSA come from the germline V gene. The CDR3 is made up of 15 amino acids. The trim removed 2 bases at V and 1 base at J, leaving 2 bases unmatched. CDR3 nucleotide sequence: TGTGCCAGCAGCTTACGGCGGGAGGGCACAGATACGCAGTATTTT. This translates into CASSLRREGTDTQYF.

The rearrangement links TRBV27 to TRBJ1-5, with D uncertain. CDR1 and CDR2 (germline): MNHEY, SMNVEV (reference sequence). Trimming pared 2 bases from V and 4 bases from J, leaving 12 bases between. The CDR3 is 15 amino acids. In nucleotides, the CDR3 is TGTGCCAGCAGTTTAGCAGGACTAGATAATCAGCCCCAGCATTTT. Its protein product is CASSLAGLDNQPQHF.

The chain links TRBV5-1 to TRBJ2-5; no definite D call. Per germline, CDR1 SGHRS and CDR2 YFSETQ. This CDR3 has 14 residues. Trimming stripped 4 bases from V and 6 bases from J, with 16 bases between. Here the CDR3 reads CASSPNRWAKTQYF. The CDR3 DNA reads TGCGCCAGCAGCCCGAACCGGTGGGCGAAGACCCAGTACTTC.

A remark on this clonotype: A junction end diverges from the germline sequence, so it may reflect a read error. V is TRBV6-6 and J is TRBJ1-5; TRBD1 is a possible D gene (5 bases). The CDR3 loop spans 18 amino acids. Germline CDR1 and CDR2: MNHNY and SVGAGI (reference sequence). CDR3 in amino acids: CASSGDDSHMEGKQPQHF. The CDR3 DNA reads TGTGCCAGCAGTGGGGACGATAGTCACATGGAGGGCAAACAGCCCCAGCATTTT.

There are many counts of this clonotype. The genes are TRBV7-8 and TRBJ2-5; TRBD1 matches at 11 bases. This CDR3 contains 12 residues. Germline V gene sequence: CDR1 SGHVS, CDR2 FQNEAQ. V was clipped by 3 bases and J by 9 bases; unmatched bases: 0. CDR3 sequence: CASSLGQGAQYF. The CDR3 region has the DNA TGTGCCAGCAGCTTGGGACAGGGGGCCCAGTACTTC.

This clonotype was seen repeatedly, ten times or more. The rearrangement joins TRBV7-2 to TRBJ1-5; a weak D match, TRBD1 (5 bases). V was pared by 1 base and J by 7 bases, with 14 bases between. CDR3 length equals 15 residues. The germline V gene has CDR1 SGHTA and CDR2 FQGNSA. The CDR3 here is CASSLVEGVWQPQHF. The CDR3 nucleotides read TGTGCCAGCAGCTTAGTCGAAGGGGTTTGGCAGCCCCAGCATTTT. The variable domain in full, completed from reference TRBV7-2 and TRBJ1-5, reads GAGVSQSPSNKVTEKGKDVELRCDPISGHTALYWYRQSLGQGLEFLIYFQGNSAPDKSGLPSDRFSAERTGGSVSTLTIQRTQQEDSAVYLCASSLVEGVWQPQHFGDGTRLSIL.